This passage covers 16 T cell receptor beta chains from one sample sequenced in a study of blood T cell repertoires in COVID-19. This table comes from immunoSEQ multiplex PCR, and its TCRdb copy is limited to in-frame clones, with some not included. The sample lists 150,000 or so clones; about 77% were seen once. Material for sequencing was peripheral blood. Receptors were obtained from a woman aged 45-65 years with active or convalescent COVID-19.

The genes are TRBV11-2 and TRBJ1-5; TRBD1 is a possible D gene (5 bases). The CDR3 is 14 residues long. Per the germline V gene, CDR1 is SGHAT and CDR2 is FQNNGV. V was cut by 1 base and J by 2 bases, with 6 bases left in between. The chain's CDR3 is CASSLGGGNQPQHF. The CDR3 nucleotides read TGTGCCAGCAGCTTAGGGGGCGGCAATCAGCCCCAGCATTTT.

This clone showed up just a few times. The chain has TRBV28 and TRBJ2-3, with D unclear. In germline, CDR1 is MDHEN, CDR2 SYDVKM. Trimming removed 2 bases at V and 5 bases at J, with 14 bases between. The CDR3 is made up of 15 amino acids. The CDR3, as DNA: TGTGCCAGCAGTTTAATAAAGAGCTACGGAGATACGCAGTATTTT. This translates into CASSLIKSYGDTQYF. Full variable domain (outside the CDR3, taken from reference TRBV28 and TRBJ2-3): DVKVTQSSRYLVKRTGEKVFLECVQDMDHENMFWYRQDPGLGLRLIYFSYDVKMKEKGDIPEGYSVSREKKERFSLILESASTNQTSMYLCASSLIKSYGDTQYFGPGTRLTVL.

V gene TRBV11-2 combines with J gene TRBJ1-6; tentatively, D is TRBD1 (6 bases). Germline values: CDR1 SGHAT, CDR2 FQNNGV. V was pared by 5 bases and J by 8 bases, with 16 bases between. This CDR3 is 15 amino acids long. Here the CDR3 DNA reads TGTGCCAGCAGCCGGAGGACGGGGGGCGATTCACCCCTCCACTTT. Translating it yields CASSRRTGGDSPLHF.

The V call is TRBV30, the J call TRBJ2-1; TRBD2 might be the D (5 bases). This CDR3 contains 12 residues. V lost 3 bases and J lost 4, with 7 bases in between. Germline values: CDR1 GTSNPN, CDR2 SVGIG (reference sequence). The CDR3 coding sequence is TGTGCCTGGAGGCCGGGGTACAATGAGCAGTTCTTC. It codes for CAWRPGYNEQFF.

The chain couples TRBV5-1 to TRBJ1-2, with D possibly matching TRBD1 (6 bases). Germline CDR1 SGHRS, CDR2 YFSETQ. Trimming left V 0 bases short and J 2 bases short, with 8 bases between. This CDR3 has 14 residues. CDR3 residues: CASSLATGNYGYTF. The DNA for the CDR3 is TGCGCCAGCAGCTTGGCTACAGGGAACTATGGCTACACCTTC.

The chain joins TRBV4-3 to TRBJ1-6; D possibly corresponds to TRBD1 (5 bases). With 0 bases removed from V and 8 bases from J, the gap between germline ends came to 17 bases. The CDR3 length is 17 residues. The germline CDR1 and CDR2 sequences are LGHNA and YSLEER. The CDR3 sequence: CASSQDPQGREDSPLHF. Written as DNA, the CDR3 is TGCGCCAGCAGCCAAGATCCGCAGGGCAGGGAGGATTCACCCCTCCACTTT.

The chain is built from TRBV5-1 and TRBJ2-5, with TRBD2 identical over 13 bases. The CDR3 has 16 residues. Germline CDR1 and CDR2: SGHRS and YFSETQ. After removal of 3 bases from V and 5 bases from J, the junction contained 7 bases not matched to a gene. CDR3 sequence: CASSSWTSGSFETQYF. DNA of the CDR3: TGCGCCAGCAGCTCTTGGACTAGCGGGAGTTTCGAGACCCAGTACTTC.

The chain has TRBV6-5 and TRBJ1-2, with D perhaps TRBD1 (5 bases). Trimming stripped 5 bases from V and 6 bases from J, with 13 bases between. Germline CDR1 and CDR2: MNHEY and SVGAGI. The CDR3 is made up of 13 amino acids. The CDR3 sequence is CASSPQGGDGYTF. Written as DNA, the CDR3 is TGTGCCAGCAGTCCTCAGGGCGGGGATGGCTACACCTTC.

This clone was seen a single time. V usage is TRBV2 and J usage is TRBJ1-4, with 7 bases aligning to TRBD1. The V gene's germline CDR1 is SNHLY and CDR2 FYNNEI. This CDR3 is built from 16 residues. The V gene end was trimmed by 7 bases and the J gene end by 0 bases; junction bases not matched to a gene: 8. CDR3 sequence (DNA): TGTGCCAGCACTAAAGTAGGGGGCGCAACTAATGAAAAACTGTTTTTT. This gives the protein CASTKVGGATNEKLFF.

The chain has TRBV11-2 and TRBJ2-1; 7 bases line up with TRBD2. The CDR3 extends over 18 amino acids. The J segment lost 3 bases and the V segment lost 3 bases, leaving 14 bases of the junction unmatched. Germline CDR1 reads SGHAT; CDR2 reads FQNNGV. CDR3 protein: CASSFNPPLAPDYNEQFF. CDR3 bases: TGTGCCAGCAGCTTCAACCCCCCACTAGCGCCGGACTACAATGAGCAGTTCTTC.

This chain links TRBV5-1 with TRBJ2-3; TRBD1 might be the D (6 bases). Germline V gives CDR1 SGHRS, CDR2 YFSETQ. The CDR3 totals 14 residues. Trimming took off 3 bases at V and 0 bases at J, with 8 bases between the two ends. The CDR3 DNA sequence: TGCGCCAGCAGCTCGGACAGTAGCACAGATACGCAGTATTTT. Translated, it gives CASSSDSSTDTQYF.

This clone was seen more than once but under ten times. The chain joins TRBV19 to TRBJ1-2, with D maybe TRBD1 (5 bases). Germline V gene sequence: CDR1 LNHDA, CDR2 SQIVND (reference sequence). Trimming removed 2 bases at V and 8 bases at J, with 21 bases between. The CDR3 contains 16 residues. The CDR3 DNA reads TGTGCCAGTAGTATAAAATTCGGGCAGGGTGTAAGAGGCTACACCTTC. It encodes CASSIKFGQGVRGYTF.

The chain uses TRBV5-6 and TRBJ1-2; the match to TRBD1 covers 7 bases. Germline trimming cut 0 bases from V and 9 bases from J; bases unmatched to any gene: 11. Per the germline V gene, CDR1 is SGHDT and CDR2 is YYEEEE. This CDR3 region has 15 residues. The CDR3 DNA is TGTGCCAGCAGCTTGGTAACTATAGGGGGCTCAAGCTACACCTTC. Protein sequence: CASSLVTIGGSSYTF. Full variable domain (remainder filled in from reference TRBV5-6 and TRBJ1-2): DAGVTQSPTHLIKTRGQQVTLRCSPKSGHDTVSWYQQALGQGPQFIFQYYEEEERQRGNFPDRFSGHQFPNYSSELNVNALLLGDSALYLCASSLVTIGGSSYTFGSGTRLTVV.

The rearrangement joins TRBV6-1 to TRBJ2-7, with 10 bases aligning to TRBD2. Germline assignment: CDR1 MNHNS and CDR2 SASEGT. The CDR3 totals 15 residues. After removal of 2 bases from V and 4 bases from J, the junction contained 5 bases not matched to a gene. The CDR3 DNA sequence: TGTGCCAGCAGTGAACAGTGGACTAGCGGTTACGAGCAGTACTTC. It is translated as CASSEQWTSGYEQYF.

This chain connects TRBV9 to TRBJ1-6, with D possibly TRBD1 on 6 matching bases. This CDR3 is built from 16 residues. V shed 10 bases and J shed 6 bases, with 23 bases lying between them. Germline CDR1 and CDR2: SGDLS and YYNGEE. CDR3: CARRERGRGSNSPLHF. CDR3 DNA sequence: TGTGCCCGCCGCGAGCGGGGGCGGGGGAGTAATTCACCCCTCCACTTT.

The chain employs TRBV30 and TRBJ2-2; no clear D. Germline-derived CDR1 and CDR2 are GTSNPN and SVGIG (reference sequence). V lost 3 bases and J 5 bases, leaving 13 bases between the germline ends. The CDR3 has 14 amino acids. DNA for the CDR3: TGTGCCTGGAGGTCAACCGTAGAAACCGGGGAGCTGTTTTTT. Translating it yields CAWRSTVETGELFF.